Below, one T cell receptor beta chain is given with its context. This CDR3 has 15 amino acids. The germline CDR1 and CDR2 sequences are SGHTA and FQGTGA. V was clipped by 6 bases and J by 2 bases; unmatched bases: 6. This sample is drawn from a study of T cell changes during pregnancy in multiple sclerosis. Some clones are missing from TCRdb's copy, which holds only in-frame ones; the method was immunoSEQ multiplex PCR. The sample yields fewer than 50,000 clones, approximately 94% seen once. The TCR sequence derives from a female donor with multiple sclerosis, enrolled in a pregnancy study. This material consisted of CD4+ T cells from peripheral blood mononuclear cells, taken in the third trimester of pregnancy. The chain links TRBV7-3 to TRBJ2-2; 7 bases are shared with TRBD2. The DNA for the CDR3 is TGTGCCAGCAGGCCAGGACTAGTTAACACCGGGGAGCTGTTTTTT. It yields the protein CASRPGLVNTGELFF.